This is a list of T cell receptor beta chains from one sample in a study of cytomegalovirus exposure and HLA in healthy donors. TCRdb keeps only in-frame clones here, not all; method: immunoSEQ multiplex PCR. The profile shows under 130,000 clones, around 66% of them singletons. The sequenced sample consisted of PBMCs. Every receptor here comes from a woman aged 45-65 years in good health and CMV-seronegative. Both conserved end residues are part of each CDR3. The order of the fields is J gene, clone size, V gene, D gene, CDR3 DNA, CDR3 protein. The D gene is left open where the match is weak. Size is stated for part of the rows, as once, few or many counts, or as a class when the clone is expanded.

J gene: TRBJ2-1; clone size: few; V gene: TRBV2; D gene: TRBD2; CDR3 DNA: TGTGCCAGCAGTGAGGTTGCGGGAGGGCCGCCGTTCTTC; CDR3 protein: CASSEVAGGPPFF
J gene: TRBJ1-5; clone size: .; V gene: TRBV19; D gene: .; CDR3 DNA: TGTGCCAGTAGTATAGTTGATTGGGGCCAGCCCCAGCATTTT; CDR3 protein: CASSIVDWGQPQHF
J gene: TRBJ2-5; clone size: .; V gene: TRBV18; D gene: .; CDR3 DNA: TGTGCCAGCTCACCCCTGGCGGGAGAGACCCAGTACTTC; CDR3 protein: CASSPLAGETQYF
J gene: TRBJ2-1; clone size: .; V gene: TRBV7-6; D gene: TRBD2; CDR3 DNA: TGTGCCAGCAGCCCACTAAGGGGAGGGTACCGGGAGAGGAACGCCTACAATGAGCAGTTCTTC; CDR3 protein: CASSPLRGGYRERNAYNEQFF
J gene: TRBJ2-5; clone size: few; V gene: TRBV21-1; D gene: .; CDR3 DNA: TGTGCCGTCTTTTCTCATGTTGGGGCACAAGAGACCCAGTACTTC; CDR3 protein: CAVFSHVGAQETQYF
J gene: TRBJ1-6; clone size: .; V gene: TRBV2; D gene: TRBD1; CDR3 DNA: TGTGCCAGCAGCGTGGACAGGGGATCTGATTCACCCCTCCACTTT; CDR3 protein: CASSVDRGSDSPLHF
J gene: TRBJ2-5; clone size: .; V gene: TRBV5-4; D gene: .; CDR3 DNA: TGTGCCAGCAGCCTGGTCACAGACCAAGAGACCCAGTACTTC; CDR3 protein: CASSLVTDQETQYF
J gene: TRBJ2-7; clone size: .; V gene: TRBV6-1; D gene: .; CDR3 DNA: TGTGCCAGCAGTGAAGTAATTGGAGGGGGCTTCTACGAGCAGTACTTC; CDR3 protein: CASSEVIGGGFYEQYF
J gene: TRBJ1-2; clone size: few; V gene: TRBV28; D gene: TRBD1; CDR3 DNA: TGTGCCAGCAGTCCGGGACAGACAGGACCCTATGGCTACACCTTC; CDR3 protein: CASSPGQTGPYGYTF
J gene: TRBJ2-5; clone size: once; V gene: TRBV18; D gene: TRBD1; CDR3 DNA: TGTGCCAGCTCACCAAGGACAGGGGGCACAGAGACCCAGTACTTC; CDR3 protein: CASSPRTGGTETQYF